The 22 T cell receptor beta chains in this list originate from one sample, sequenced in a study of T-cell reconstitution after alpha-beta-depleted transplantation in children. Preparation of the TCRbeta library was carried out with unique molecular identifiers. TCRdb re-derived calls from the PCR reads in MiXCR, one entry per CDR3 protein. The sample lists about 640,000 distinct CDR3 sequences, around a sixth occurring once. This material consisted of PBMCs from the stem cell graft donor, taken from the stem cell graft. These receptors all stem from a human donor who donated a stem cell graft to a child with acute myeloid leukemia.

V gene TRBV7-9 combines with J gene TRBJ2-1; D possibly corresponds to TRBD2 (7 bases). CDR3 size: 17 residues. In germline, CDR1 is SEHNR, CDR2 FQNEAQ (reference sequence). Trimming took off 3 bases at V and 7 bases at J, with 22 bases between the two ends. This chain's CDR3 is CASSFRPTGGLGNEQFF. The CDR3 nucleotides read TGTGCCAGCAGCTTCCGACCAACGGGGGGCCTTGGAAATGAGCAGTTCTTC.

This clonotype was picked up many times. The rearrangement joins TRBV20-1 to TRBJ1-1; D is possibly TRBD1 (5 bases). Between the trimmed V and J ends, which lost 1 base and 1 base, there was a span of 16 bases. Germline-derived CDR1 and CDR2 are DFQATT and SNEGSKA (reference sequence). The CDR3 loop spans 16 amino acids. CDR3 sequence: CSARGRGGTPNTEAFF. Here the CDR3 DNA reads TGCAGTGCTAGAGGGAGGGGAGGGACTCCGAACACTGAAGCTTTCTTT.

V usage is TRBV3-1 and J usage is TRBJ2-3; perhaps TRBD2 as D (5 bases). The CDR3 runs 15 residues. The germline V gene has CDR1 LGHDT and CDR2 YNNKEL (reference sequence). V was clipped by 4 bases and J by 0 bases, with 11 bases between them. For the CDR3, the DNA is TGTGCCAGCAGCCCGGAGTTAGCGAGCACAGATACGCAGTATTTT. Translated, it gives CASSPELASTDTQYF.

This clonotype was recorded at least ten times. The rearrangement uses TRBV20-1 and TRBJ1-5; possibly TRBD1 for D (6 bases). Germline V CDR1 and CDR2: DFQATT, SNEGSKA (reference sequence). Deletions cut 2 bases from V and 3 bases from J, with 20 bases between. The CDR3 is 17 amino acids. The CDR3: CSARNSLVGGNNQPQHF. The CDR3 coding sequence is TGCAGTGCTAGAAACTCCCTTGTAGGGGGGAACAATCAGCCCCAGCATTTT.

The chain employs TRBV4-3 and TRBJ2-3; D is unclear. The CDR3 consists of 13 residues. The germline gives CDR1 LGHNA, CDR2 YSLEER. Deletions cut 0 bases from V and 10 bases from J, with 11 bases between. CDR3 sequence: CASSQEWVDAQYF. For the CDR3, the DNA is TGCGCCAGCAGCCAAGAATGGGTCGATGCGCAGTATTTT.

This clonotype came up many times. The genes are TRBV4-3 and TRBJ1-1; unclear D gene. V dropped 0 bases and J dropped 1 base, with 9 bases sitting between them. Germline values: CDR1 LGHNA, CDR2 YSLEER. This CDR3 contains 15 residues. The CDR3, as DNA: TGCGCCAGCAGCCAAGAGGCAGGCCCGAACACTGAAGCTTTCTTT. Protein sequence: CASSQEAGPNTEAFF.

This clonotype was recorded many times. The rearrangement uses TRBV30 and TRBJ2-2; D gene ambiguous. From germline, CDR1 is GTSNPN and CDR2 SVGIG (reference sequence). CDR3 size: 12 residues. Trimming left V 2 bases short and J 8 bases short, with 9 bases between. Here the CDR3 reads CAWSRYEGELFF. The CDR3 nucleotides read TGTGCCTGGAGTCGGTACGAGGGGGAGCTGTTTTTT. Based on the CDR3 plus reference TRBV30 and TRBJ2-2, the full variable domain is SQTIHQWPATLVQPVGSPLSLECTVEGTSNPNLYWYRQAAGRGLQLLFYSVGIGQISSEVPQNLSASRPQDRQFILSSKKLLLSDSGFYLCAWSRYEGELFFGEGSRLTVL.

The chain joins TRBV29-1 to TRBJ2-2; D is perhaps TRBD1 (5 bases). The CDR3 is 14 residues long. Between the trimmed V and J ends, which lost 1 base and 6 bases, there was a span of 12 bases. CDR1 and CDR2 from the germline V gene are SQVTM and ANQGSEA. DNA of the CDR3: TGCAGCGTTGAAGTACAGGCCTACGCCGGGGAGCTGTTTTTT. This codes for CSVEVQAYAGELFF.

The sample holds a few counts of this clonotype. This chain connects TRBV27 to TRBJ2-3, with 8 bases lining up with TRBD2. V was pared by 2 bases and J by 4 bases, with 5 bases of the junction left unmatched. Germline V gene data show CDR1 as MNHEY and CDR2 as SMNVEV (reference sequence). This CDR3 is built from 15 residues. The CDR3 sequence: CASSLISGGADTQYF. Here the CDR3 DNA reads TGTGCCAGCAGTTTAATTTCGGGGGGGGCAGATACGCAGTATTTT.

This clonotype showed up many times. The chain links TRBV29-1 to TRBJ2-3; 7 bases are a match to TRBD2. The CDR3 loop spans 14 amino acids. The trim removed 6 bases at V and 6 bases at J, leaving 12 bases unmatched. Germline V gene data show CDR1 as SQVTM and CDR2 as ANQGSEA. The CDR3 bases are TGCAGCGTGGCGGTCCCGACTAGCCCCGATACGCAGTATTTT. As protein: CSVAVPTSPDTQYF.

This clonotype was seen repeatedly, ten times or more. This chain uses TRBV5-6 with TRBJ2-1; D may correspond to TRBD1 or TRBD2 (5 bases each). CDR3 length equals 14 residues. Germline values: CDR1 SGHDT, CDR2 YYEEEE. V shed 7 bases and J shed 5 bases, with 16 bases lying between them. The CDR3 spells CASGGSRGHNEQFF. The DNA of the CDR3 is TGTGCCAGCGGCGGGTCTAGGGGTCACAATGAGCAGTTCTTC.

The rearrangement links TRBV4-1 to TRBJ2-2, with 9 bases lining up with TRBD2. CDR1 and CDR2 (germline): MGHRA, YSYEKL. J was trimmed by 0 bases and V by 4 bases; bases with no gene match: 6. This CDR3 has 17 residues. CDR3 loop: CASSRRLAVANTGELFF. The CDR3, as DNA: TGCGCCAGCAGCCGCCGACTAGCGGTCGCGAACACCGGGGAGCTGTTTTTT.

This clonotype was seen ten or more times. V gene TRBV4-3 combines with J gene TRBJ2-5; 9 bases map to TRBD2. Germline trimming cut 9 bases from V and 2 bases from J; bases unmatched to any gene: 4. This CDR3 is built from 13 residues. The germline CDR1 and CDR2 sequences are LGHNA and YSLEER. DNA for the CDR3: TGCGCCAGTAGCGGGGGAATGCAAGAGACCCAGTACTTC. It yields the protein CASSGGMQETQYF.

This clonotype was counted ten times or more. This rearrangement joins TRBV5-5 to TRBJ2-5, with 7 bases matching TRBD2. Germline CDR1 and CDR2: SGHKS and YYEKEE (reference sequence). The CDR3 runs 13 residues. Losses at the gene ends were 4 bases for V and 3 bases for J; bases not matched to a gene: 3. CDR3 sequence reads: CASSPSGEETQYF. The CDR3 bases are TGTGCCAGCAGCCCTAGCGGCGAAGAGACCCAGTACTTC.

As DNA, the CDR3 is TGTGCCAGCAGCTCCTTAGGGCTGAACACTGAAGCTTTCTTT. This encodes CASSSLGLNTEAFF. The chain joins TRBV7-2 to TRBJ1-1, with no clear D. Deletions cut 4 bases from V and 0 bases from J, with 9 bases between. The CDR3 extends over 14 amino acids. Germline V lookup: CDR1 SGHTA, CDR2 FQGNSA.

The CDR3 bases are TGTGCCAGCAGCTCCCGACGAGGAGAAGGAGAGACCCAGTACTTC. This codes for CASSSRRGEGETQYF. The rearrangement joins TRBV7-7 to TRBJ2-5; no clear D. Trimming left V 4 bases short and J 4 bases short, with 16 bases between. CDR1 is SSHAT, CDR2 FNYEAQ, per germline (reference sequence). This CDR3 spans 15 amino acids.

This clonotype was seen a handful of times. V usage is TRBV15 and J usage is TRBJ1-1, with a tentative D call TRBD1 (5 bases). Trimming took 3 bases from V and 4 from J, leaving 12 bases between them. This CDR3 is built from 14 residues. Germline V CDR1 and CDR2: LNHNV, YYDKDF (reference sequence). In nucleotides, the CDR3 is TGTGCCACCAGCAGGGTGCGGGGGAGCACTGAAGCTTTCTTT. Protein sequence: CATSRVRGSTEAFF.

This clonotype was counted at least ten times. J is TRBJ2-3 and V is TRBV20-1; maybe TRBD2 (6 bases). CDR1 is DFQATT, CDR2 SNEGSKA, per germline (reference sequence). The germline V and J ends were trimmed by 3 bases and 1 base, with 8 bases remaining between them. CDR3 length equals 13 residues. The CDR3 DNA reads TGCAGTGCTAGCTTAGCGGGCACAGATACGCAGTATTTT. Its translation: CSASLAGTDTQYF.

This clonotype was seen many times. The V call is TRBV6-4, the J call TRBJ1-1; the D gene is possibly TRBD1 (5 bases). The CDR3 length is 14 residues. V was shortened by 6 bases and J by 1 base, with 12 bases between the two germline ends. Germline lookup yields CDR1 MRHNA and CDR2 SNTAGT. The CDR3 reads CASRDTDRNTEAFF. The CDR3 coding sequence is TGTGCCAGCAGGGACACAGACCGGAACACTGAAGCTTTCTTT.

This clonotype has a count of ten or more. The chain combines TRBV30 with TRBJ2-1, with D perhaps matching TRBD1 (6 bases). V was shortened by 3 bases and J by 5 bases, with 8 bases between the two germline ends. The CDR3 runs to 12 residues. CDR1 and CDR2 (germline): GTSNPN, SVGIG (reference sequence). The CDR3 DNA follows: TGTGCCTGGAGACCAGGGGACAATGAGCAGTTCTTC. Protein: CAWRPGDNEQFF.

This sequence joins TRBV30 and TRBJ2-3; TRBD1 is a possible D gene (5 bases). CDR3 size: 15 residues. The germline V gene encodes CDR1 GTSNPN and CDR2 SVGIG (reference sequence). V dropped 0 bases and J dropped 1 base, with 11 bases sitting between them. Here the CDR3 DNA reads TGTGCCTGGAGTGTCCTAGGCAGGGGCACAGATACGCAGTATTTT. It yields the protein CAWSVLGRGTDTQYF.

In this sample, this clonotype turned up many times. The CDR3 DNA reads as TGCGCCAGCAGCCAAGTTTGGACGAACACTGAAGCTTTCTTT. It translates to CASSQVWTNTEAFF. The chain joins TRBV4-3 to TRBJ1-1; no firm D call. V shed 1 base and J shed 1 base, with 7 bases lying between them. CDR1 and CDR2 from the germline V gene are LGHNA and YSLEER. This CDR3 is 14 amino acids long.